This T cell receptor (beta chain) was captured by sequencing in a study of blood T cell repertoires in COVID-19. Study overall: Samples taken during acute and convalescent COVID-19 were collected in the United States, Italy and Spain. Sources were T cells, B-cell-depleted T cells, or PBMCs; the material itself was cDNA or gDNA.

CDR3 size: 14 residues. Germline V CDR1 and CDR2: SQVTM, ANQGSEA. Trimming removed 6 bases at V and 5 bases at J, with 19 bases between. Original processing notes: From reference gene primer amplification, estimates of nucleated cell counts were derived. Using immunoSEQ multiplex PCR, the repertoire was profiled, and TCRdb retains in-frame clones only, with some absent. D and trimming were read from the DNA, whereas the V and J calls and clone size are those reported in that table. The table includes 75,000 to 100,000 clones, about four fifths detected once. The chain recombines TRBV29-1 with TRBJ1-2, with D possibly being TRBD1 (6 bases). This TCR derives from a woman aged 80 or over with acute or convalescent COVID-19. Specimen: peripheral blood. For the CDR3, the DNA is TGCAGCGTGGCTTCGGGGGGCGCAGGATATGGCTACACCTTC. It specifies CSVASGGAGYGYTF.